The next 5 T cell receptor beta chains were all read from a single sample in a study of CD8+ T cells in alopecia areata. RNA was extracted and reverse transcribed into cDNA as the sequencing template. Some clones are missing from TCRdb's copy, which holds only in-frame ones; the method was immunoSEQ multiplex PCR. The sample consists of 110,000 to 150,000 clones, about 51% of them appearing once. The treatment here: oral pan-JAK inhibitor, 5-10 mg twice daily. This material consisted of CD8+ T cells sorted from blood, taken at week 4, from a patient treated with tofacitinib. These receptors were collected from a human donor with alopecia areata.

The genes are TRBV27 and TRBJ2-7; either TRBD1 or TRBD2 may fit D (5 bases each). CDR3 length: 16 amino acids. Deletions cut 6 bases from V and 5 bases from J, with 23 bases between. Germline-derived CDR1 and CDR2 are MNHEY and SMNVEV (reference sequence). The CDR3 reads CASSQSQGPYINEQYF. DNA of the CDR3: TGTGCCAGCAGCCAGAGTCAGGGACCTTATATCAACGAGCAGTACTTC.

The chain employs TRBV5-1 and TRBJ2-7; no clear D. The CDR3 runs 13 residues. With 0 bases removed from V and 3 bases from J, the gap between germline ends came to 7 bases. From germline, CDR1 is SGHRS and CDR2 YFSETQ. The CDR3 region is CASSLGEGYEQYF. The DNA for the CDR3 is TGCGCCAGCAGCTTGGGGGAAGGCTACGAGCAGTACTTC.

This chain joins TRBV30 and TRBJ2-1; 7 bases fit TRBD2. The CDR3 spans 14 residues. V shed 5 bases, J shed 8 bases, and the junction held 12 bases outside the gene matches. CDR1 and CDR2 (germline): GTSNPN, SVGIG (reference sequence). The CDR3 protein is CAWVLSGVGDEQFF. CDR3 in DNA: TGTGCCTGGGTCCTAAGCGGGGTAGGCGATGAGCAGTTCTTC.

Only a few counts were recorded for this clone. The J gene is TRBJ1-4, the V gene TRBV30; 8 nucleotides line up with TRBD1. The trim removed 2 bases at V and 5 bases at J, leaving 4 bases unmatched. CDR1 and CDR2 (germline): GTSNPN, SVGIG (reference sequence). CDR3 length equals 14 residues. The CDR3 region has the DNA TGTGCCTGGAGTTCAAGGACAGGGAATGAAAAACTGTTTTTT. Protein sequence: CAWSSRTGNEKLFF.

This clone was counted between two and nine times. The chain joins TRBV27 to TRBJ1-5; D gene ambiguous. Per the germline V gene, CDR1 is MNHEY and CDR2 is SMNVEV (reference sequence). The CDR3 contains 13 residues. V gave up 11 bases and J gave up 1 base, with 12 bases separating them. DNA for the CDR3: TGTGCCGCTGCTGATGGGAGCAATCAGCCCCAGCATTTT. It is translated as CAAADGSNQPQHF.